This passage covers 23 T cell receptor beta chains from one sample sequenced in a study of blood T cell repertoires in COVID-19. The assay was immunoSEQ multiplex PCR, and TCRdb's table has in-frame clones only and misses some. The profile shows under 300,000 clones, approximately 90% of them singletons. The sequencing input was peripheral blood. The receptors derive from a man aged 55-75 years who had recovered from COVID-19.

The chain recombines TRBV3-1 (or the pseudogene TRBV3-2) with TRBJ2-1; D not resolved. This CDR3 contains 15 residues. The V and J ends lost 0 bases and 4 bases respectively, with 10 bases between them. CDR1 and CDR2 from the germline V gene are LGHDT and YNNKEL (reference sequence). In nucleotides, the CDR3 is TGTGCCAGCAGCCAAGAAAAGCGCCGTTACAATGAGCAGTTCTTC. It yields the protein CASSQEKRRYNEQFF.

The V and J genes are TRBV24-1 and TRBJ2-3; TRBD2 matches 7 bases. V shed 2 bases, J shed 1 base, and the junction held 5 bases outside the gene matches. This CDR3 region has 16 residues. Germline V gene sequence: CDR1 KGHDR, CDR2 SFDVKD. CDR3 sequence: CATSDYGRYGTDTQYF. Written as DNA, the CDR3 is TGTGCCACCAGTGATTACGGGAGGTACGGCACAGATACGCAGTATTTT.

V and J are TRBV6-2 or TRBV6-3 and TRBJ2-7; D is perhaps TRBD2 (5 bases). Germline assignment: CDR1 MNHEY and CDR2 SVGEGT. V was cut by 0 bases and J by 3 bases, with 9 bases left in between. The CDR3 spans 14 residues. CDR3 in amino acids: CASSYSNRGYEQYV. DNA for the CDR3: TGTGCCAGCAGTTACTCGAATCGGGGCTACGAGCAGTACGTC.

V is TRBV7-6 and J is TRBJ1-4; 7 nucleotides match TRBD1. Germline V gives CDR1 SGHVS, CDR2 FNYEAQ. This CDR3 region has 17 residues. Trimming took 2 bases from V and 6 from J; bases not matched to a gene: 12. CDR3 in amino acids: CASSLYPTGRSDEKLFF. CDR3 nucleotide sequence: TGTGCCAGCAGCTTATACCCGACAGGGAGGAGTGATGAAAAACTGTTTTTT.

This chain links TRBV3-1 (or the pseudogene TRBV3-2) with TRBJ2-5; D might be TRBD2 (6 bases). Trimming removed 1 base at V and 4 bases at J, with 7 bases between. This CDR3 spans 13 amino acids. Germline V gives CDR1 LGHDT, CDR2 YNNKEL (reference sequence). The CDR3 nucleotides read TGTGCCAGCAGCCAAGGCGGGGCAGAGACCCAGTACTTC. Its translation: CASSQGGAETQYF.

The rearrangement uses TRBV30 and TRBJ1-5; tentative D call: TRBD1 (5 bases). Germline lookup yields CDR1 GTSNPN and CDR2 SVGIG (reference sequence). This CDR3 has 15 amino acids. The V and J ends lost 1 base and 5 bases respectively, with 15 bases between them. The CDR3 is CAWSAFSGGDQPQHF. CDR3 nucleotides: TGTGCCTGGAGTGCGTTTAGCGGGGGGGATCAGCCCCAGCATTTT.

This rearrangement joins TRBV5-1 to TRBJ2-5; 10 bases map to TRBD2. The CDR3 extends over 15 amino acids. V dropped 5 bases and J dropped 5; count of bases not matched to a gene: 9. Germline assignment: CDR1 SGHRS and CDR2 YFSETQ. The CDR3 loop is CASRRTSGIGETQYF. CDR3 nucleotides: TGCGCCAGCAGGCGGACTAGCGGAATAGGCGAGACCCAGTACTTC.

A single count supports this clone. This sequence joins TRBV5-1 and TRBJ2-5; possibly TRBD2 for D (7 bases). Per germline, CDR1 SGHRS and CDR2 YFSETQ. CDR3 length: 16 amino acids. V was shortened by 1 base and J by 5 bases, with 18 bases between the two germline ends. The CDR3 sequence: CASSLKPGGLSETQYF. The CDR3 bases are TGCGCCAGCAGCTTGAAACCGGGGGGCCTCTCCGAGACCCAGTACTTC.

This chain links TRBV21-1 with TRBJ1-3; TRBD1, as called in the table, went unchecked against the DNA. TRBV21-1 has pseudogene status. The CDR3 has 15 residues. The CDR3 loop reads CASSKPQGAGNTIYF. The CDR3 DNA reads as TGTGCCAGCAGCAAACCACAGGGGGCTGGAAACACCATATATTTT.

This clone appeared once. This chain uses TRBV11-2 with TRBJ2-5; the match to TRBD2 covers 7 bases. Germline V CDR1 and CDR2: SGHAT, FQNNGV. After removal of 0 bases from V and 1 base from J, the junction contained 5 bases not matched to a gene. This CDR3 has 16 amino acids. The CDR3: CASSLDTLAAQETQYF. CDR3 coding DNA: TGTGCCAGCAGCTTAGATACTCTAGCGGCCCAAGAGACCCAGTACTTC.

This chain uses TRBV28 with TRBJ1-4, with D maybe TRBD1 (6 bases). This CDR3 is 16 amino acids long. The V gene's germline CDR1 is MDHEN and CDR2 SYDVKM. The germline V and J ends were trimmed by 5 bases and 4 bases, with 17 bases remaining between them. The CDR3 bases are TGTGCCAGCAGTCCCCCCCCCTGGACAGTTAATGAAAAACTGTTTTTT. Protein sequence: CASSPPPWTVNEKLFF.

The rearrangement joins TRBV7-9 to TRBJ2-1; the D gene is possibly TRBD1 (5 bases). From germline, CDR1 is SEHNR and CDR2 FQNEAQ (reference sequence). The CDR3 length is 15 residues. Trimming removed 3 bases at V and 0 bases at J, with 9 bases between. The CDR3 DNA sequence: TGTGCCAGCAGCTTTGGACAACACTCCTACAATGAGCAGTTCTTC. This gives the protein CASSFGQHSYNEQFF. The entire variable domain, with the rest obtained from reference TRBV7-9 and TRBJ2-1, is as follows: DTGVSQNPRHKITKRGQNVTFRCDPISEHNRLYWYRQTLGQGPEFLTYFQNEAQLEKSRLLSDRFSAERPKGSFSTLEIQRTEQGDSAMYLCASSFGQHSYNEQFFGPGTRLTVL.

This clone was picked up a small number of times. The chain employs TRBV13 and TRBJ1-1, with TRBD1 identical over 7 bases. The CDR3 runs to 14 residues. Trimming at V came to 5 bases and at J to 8 bases, leaving 11 bases not matched to a gene. CDR1 and CDR2 from the germline V gene are PRHDT and FYEKMQ (reference sequence). The CDR3 loop is CASSLTPMGQEAFF. DNA of the CDR3: TGTGCCAGCAGCCTAACCCCTATGGGACAGGAAGCTTTCTTT.

The chain uses TRBV4-2 and TRBJ2-1, with 12 nucleotides matching TRBD2. The CDR3 sequence is 19 residues long. CDR1 LGHNA and CDR2 YNFKEQ come from the germline V gene. V shed 0 bases, J shed 6 bases, and the junction held 12 bases outside the gene matches. CDR3 coding DNA: TGTGCCAGCAGCCAAGATGGAGCTAGCGGGGGGGCCTTCCCCAATGAGCAGTTCTTC. Protein product: CASSQDGASGGAFPNEQFF.

The rearrangement links TRBV5-6 to TRBJ2-7; 8 nucleotides align to TRBD1. Germline V lookup: CDR1 SGHDT, CDR2 YYEEEE. CDR3 size: 16 residues. V lost 7 bases, J lost 3 bases, and 15 bases stayed unmatched. CDR3: CASHWTGSPPYYEQYV. The CDR3 nucleotides read TGTGCCAGCCACTGGACAGGGAGCCCTCCCTACTACGAGCAGTACGTC.

This clone was detected only a few times. The chain recombines TRBV18 with TRBJ1-2; no reliable D call. CDR1 and CDR2 (germline): KGHSH, LQKENI. The CDR3 spans 12 residues. Trimming removed 6 bases from V and 4 bases from J, with 9 bases in between. The CDR3 sequence: CASSQDTYGYTF. The CDR3 DNA sequence: TGTGCCAGCTCCCAAGACACCTATGGCTACACCTTC.

The V and J genes are TRBV5-1 and TRBJ2-1, with 10 bases that match TRBD2. Looked up from germline, CDR1 is SGHRS and CDR2 is YFSETQ. V was clipped by 0 bases and J by 3 bases; unmatched bases: 6. CDR3 length: 17 residues. The CDR3 DNA follows: TGCGCCAGCAGCTTGGAGCTAGCGGGGGCCTACTACAATGAGCAGTTCTTC. Residues: CASSLELAGAYYNEQFF.

The chain's CDR3 is CASSRQVYQETQYF. The CDR3 DNA follows: TGTGCCAGCAGCCGACAGGTGTACCAAGAGACCCAGTACTTC. The genes are TRBV6-5 and TRBJ2-5; tentatively, D is TRBD1 (6 bases). Trimming shortened V by 6 bases and J by 0 bases, and 11 bases separated the two germline ends. Germline lookup yields CDR1 MNHEY and CDR2 SVGAGI. The CDR3 spans 14 residues.

The chain combines TRBV14 with TRBJ2-7, with 9 bases aligning to TRBD2. Germline CDR1 SGHDN, CDR2 FVKESK. This CDR3 has 15 amino acids. V trimming: 1 base; J trimming: 3 bases; junction bases outside the gene matches: 4. CDR3 coding DNA: TGTGCCAGCAGCCAAGTTGGCGGGGGGGTCTACGAGCAGTACTTC. It translates to CASSQVGGGVYEQYF.

V and J are TRBV27 and TRBJ2-6, with 11 positions matching TRBD2. The CDR3 has 19 amino acids. Trimming took 5 bases from V and 0 from J; bases not matched to a gene: 9. CDR1 is MNHEY, CDR2 SMNVEV, per germline (reference sequence). The CDR3 region is CASSQPGLAALSGANVLTF. For the CDR3, the DNA is TGTGCCAGCAGTCAACCGGGACTAGCGGCGCTCTCTGGGGCCAACGTCCTGACTTTC.

This chain uses TRBV6-5 with TRBJ1-4, with D possibly matching TRBD1 (6 bases). The V and J ends lost 5 bases and 12 bases respectively, with 10 bases between them. The CDR3 spans 11 residues. Looked up from germline, CDR1 is MNHEY and CDR2 is SVGAGI. The CDR3 sequence is CASSRDRQLFF. Written as DNA, the CDR3 is TGTGCCAGCAGTAGAGACAGGCAACTGTTTTTT.

The chain has TRBV21-1 and TRBJ2-3; the table calls TRBD2, which could not be checked here. TRBV21-1 is labeled a pseudogene. The CDR3 has 17 amino acids. The CDR3 region has the DNA TGTGCCAGCAGCAAAGGAATCGGGGTTATGGTAACAGATACGCAGTATTTT. Translation: CASSKGIGVMVTDTQYF.

The chain uses TRBV7-8 and TRBJ1-5; D gene ambiguous. Trimming pared 5 bases from V and 4 bases from J, leaving 18 bases between. This CDR3 is built from 16 residues. The germline V gene encodes CDR1 SGHVS and CDR2 FQNEAQ. CDR3 DNA sequence: TGTGCCAGCAGCCCCCGGTTAGAGGTCGCAAATCAGCCCCAGCATTTT. This translates into CASSPRLEVANQPQHF.